Each of the 9 T cell receptor beta chains below was sequenced from the same sample in a study of blood T cell repertoires in COVID-19 (dated by TCRdb to about 2020). The library was generated by the immunoSEQ multiplex PCR assay. TCRdb obtained this table from immuneACCESS and retained in-frame rearrangements with V and J assigned. These tables miss some clones; where compared with another copy, unresolved V genes account for less than half of the shortfall, and the remainder is unexplained. The table for this sample lists about 300,000 clones; 70% to 90% of them were counted only once. The ten largest account for roughly 4% of the sample. Sequencing input: PBMCs or T cells enriched from blood (not recorded which). The receptor source for this set is a man under 40 who had recovered from COVID-19.

The rearrangement joins TRBV6-9 to TRBJ1-4, with D uncertain. Trimming removed 4 bases at V and 0 bases at J, with 12 bases between. The CDR3 loop spans 16 amino acids. Germline lookup yields CDR1 MNHGY and CDR2 SVAAGI. This chain's CDR3 is CASSFIMGATNEKLFF. In DNA, the CDR3 is TGTGCCAGCAGTTTTATTATGGGCGCAACTAATGAAAAACTGTTTTTT.

The chain combines TRBV7-2 with TRBJ2-7; the D is unclear. The germline CDR1 and CDR2 sequences are SGHTA and FQGNSA. V was cut by 5 bases and J by 0 bases, with 11 bases left in between. The CDR3 consists of 14 residues. CDR3 amino acids: CASSPRLSSYEQYF. The CDR3, as DNA: TGTGCCAGCAGCCCCCGACTGAGCTCCTACGAGCAGTACTTC.

The chain carries TRBV28 and TRBJ1-3; TRBD1 matches at 9 bases. Trimming removed 7 bases from V and 0 bases from J; junction bases left unmatched: 13. There are 18 residues in the CDR3. Per germline, CDR1 MDHEN and CDR2 SYDVKM. In DNA form, the CDR3 reads TGTGCCAGCACGGAAGGCCCCGGGACAGGGTTCTCTGGAAACACCATATATTTT. It encodes CASTEGPGTGFSGNTIYF.

The rearrangement links TRBV5-1 to TRBJ2-5; D unresolved. V was pared by 0 bases and J by 5 bases, with 14 bases between. The germline V gene encodes CDR1 SGHRS and CDR2 YFSETQ. The CDR3 has 15 amino acids. In DNA, the CDR3 is TGCGCCAGCAGCTTGGAGGCCACCGGGTGGGAGACCCAGTACTTC. Protein sequence: CASSLEATGWETQYF.

This chain uses TRBV7-2 with TRBJ2-1; perhaps TRBD2 as D (5 bases). With 2 bases removed from V and 7 bases from J, the gap between germline ends came to 15 bases. The CDR3 totals 15 residues. CDR1 is SGHTA and CDR2 is FQGNSA in the germline V gene. The CDR3: CASSLWRGGRNEQFF. The CDR3 DNA reads as TGTGCCAGCAGCTTATGGAGAGGAGGACGTAATGAGCAGTTCTTC.

This clone turned up a few times. V is TRBV7-9 and J is TRBJ2-7; a weak D match, TRBD2 (6 bases). The V end was cut by 5 bases, the J end by 4 bases, with 18 bases between. CDR1 is SEHNR, CDR2 FQNEAQ, per germline (reference sequence). The CDR3 sequence is 15 residues long. The CDR3 sequence is CASSPAGGTPYEQYF. The CDR3 nucleotides read TGTGCCAGCAGCCCAGCGGGCGGGACCCCTTACGAGCAGTACTTC.

Ten or more counts support this clone. This chain connects TRBV7-2 to TRBJ2-3; the D is unclear. This CDR3 is 13 amino acids long. Germline CDR1 SGHTA, CDR2 FQGNSA. V was shortened by 0 bases and J by 2 bases, with 3 bases between the two germline ends. CDR3 nucleotide sequence: TGTGCCAGCAGCTTAGCCCACACAGATACGCAGTATTTT. Translated, it gives CASSLAHTDTQYF.

Here the CDR3 DNA reads TGTGCCAGTAGTATGTTGCCATCAGGGGGGTACAATGAGCAGTTCTTC. Protein: CASSMLPSGGYNEQFF. The chain recombines TRBV19 with TRBJ2-1; maybe TRBD1 (7 bases). The CDR3 loop spans 16 amino acids. CDR1 is LNHDA and CDR2 is SQIVND in the germline V gene (reference sequence). Trimming pared 3 bases from V and 4 bases from J, leaving 16 bases between.

The CDR3 loop is CASSLQGFSYEQYF. CDR3 bases: TGTGCCAGCAGTTTACAGGGGTTTTCCTACGAGCAGTACTTC. The chain joins TRBV28 to TRBJ2-7, with D tentatively TRBD1 (6 bases). Trimming left V 2 bases short and J 1 base short, with 9 bases between. The CDR3 runs 14 residues. Per the germline V gene, CDR1 is MDHEN and CDR2 is SYDVKM.